This paragraph reports one T cell receptor beta chain. The antigen it binds to is not known. No per-base quality is available; no much larger clone lies one base away. This sample is drawn from a study of T-cell reconstitution after alpha-beta-depleted transplantation in children (dated by TCRdb to the mid-2010s). For the study in its entirety: T-cell immune reconstitution after TCRalphabeta/CD19-depleted allogeneic hematopoietic cell transplantation in children was quantitatively tracked in the study by means of TCR repertoire profiling.

CDR1 MNHEY and CDR2 SVGEGT are derived from the germline V gene. The CDR3 runs 15 residues from the cysteine to the phenylalanine. Left in the record is the CDR3 DNA by itself, 45 bases read in frame from the first base. Trimming at the junction amounts to 7 bases on V and 2 bases on J, and the germline ends lie 15 bases apart. The method was PCR. TCRdb shows the sequencer as Illumina HiSeq 2500. To normalize quantification of the TCRbeta repertoire, the TCR libraries were built with molecular barcoding that relied on unique molecular identifiers. Through fastp at Q25 and MiXCR, TCRdb rebuilt clones from the public reads, retaining in-frame beta chains. A single entry per CDR3 protein holds the most common genes and DNA from its merged rows. The sample profile shows approximately 93,000 distinct CDR3 sequences; 7% to 9% of them were found once. The ten largest clones represent over 6% of the sample.

Recombination connected TRBV6-2 or TRBV6-3 to TRBJ2-1; matching of 6 bases hints at TRBD2 as the D gene. The TCR sequence derives from a human donor who donated a stem cell graft to a child with congenital amegakaryocytic thrombocytopenia. Sequenced material: PBMCs from the stem cell graft donor, taken from the stem cell graft. The sequenced DNA: TGTGCCAGCAATTGGGCGGGGTCGGCCTACAATGAGCAGTTCTTC. The resulting protein is CASNWAGSAYNEQFF.